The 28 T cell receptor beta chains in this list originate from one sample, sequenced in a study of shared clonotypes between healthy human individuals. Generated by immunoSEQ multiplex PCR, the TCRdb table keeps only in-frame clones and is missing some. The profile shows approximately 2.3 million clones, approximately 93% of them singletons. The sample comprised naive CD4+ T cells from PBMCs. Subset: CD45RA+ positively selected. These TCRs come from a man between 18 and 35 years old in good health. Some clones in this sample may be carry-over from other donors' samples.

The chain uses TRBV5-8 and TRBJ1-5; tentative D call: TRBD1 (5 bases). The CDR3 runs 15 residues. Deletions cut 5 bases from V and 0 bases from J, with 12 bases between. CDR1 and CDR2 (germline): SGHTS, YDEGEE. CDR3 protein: CASSGGVYSNQPQHF. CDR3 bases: TGTGCCAGCAGTGGGGGGGTTTATAGCAATCAGCCCCAGCATTTT.

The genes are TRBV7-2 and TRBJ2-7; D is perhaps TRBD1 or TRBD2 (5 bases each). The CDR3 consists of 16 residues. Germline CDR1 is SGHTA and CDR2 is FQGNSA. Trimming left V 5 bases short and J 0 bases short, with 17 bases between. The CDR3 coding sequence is TGTGCCAGCAGCCTTCTCGGGACCAGTAACTCCTACGAGCAGTACTTC. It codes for CASSLLGTSNSYEQYF.

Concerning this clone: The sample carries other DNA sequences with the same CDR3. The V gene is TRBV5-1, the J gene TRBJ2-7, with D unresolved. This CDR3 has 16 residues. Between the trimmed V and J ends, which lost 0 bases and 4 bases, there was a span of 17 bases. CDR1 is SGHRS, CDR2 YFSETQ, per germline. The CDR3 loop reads CASSLAGTSVSYEQYF. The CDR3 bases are TGCGCCAGCAGCTTGGCCGGTACTTCGGTTTCTTACGAGCAGTACTTC.

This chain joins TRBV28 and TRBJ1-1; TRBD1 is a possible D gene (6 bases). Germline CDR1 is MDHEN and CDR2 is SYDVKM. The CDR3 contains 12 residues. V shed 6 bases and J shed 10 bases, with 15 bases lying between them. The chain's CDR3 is CASRDSGAVAFF. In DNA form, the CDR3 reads TGTGCCAGCAGGGATTCGGGGGCTGTAGCTTTCTTT.

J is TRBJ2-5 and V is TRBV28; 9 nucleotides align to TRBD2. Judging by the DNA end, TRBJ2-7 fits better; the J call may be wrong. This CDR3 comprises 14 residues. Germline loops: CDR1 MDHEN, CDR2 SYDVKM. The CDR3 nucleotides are TGTGCCAGCAGTTTGACTAGCGGTTCCTACGAGCAGTACTTC. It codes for CASSLTSGSYEQYF.

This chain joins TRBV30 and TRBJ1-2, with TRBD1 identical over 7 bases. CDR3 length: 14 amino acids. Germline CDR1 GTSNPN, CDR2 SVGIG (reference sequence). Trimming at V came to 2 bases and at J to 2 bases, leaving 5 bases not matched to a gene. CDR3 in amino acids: CAWSTGAPNYGYTF. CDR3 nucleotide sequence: TGTGCCTGGAGTACAGGGGCGCCCAACTATGGCTACACCTTC.

As DNA, the CDR3 is TGTGCCAGTAGTGCAAGGTGGCCCCGCAATCAGCCCCAGCATTTT. Protein sequence: CASSARWPRNQPQHF. The V and J genes are TRBV19 and TRBJ1-5, with D uncertain. The length of the CDR3 is 15 residues. Germline CDR1 and CDR2: LNHDA and SQIVND (reference sequence). V was cut by 5 bases and J by 2 bases, with 13 bases left in between.

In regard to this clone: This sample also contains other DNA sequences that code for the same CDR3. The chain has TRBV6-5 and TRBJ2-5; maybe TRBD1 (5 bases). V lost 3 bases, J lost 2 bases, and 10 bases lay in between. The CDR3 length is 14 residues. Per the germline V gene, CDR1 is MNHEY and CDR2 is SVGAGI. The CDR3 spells CASSYNRRQETQYF. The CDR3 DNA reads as TGTGCCAGCAGTTATAACAGGCGTCAAGAGACCCAGTACTTC.

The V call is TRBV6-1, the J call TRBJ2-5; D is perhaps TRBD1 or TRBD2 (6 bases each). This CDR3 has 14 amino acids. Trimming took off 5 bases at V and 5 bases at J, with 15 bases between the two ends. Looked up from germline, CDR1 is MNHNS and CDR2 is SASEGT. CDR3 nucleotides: TGTGCCAGCAGTCATGGGGGGCCTGGGGAGACCCAGTACTTC. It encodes CASSHGGPGETQYF.

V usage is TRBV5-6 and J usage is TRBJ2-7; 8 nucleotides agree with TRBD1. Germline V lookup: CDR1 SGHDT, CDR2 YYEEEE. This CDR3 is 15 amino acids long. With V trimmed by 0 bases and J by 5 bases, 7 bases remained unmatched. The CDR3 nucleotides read TGTGCCAGCAGCTTGGTTGGCAGGGGGCTTGACGAGCAGTACTTC. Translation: CASSLVGRGLDEQYF.

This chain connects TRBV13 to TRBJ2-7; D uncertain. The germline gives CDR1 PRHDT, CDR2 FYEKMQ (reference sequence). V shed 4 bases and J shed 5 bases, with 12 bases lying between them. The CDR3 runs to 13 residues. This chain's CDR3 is CASSSNNRDEQYF. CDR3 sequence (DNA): TGTGCCAGCAGCTCTAATAATCGGGACGAGCAGTACTTC.

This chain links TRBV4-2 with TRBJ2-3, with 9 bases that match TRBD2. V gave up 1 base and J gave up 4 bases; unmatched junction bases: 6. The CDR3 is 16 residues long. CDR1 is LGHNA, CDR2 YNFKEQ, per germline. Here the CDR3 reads CASSQVAGETADTQYF. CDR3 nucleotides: TGTGCCAGCAGCCAAGTAGCGGGAGAAACGGCAGATACGCAGTATTTT.

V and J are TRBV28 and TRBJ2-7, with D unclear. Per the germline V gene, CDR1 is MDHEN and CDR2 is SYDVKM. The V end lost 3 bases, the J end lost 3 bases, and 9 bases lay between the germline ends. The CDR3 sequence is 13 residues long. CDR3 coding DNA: TGTGCCAGCAGTTTGGGATTTATCTACGAGCAGTACTTC. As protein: CASSLGFIYEQYF.

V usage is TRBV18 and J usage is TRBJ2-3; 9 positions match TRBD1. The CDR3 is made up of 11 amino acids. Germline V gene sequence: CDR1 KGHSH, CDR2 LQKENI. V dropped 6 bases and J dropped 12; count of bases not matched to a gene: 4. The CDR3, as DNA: TGTGCCAGCTCCCCGGGACAGGGTCAGTATTTT. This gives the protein CASSPGQGQYF.

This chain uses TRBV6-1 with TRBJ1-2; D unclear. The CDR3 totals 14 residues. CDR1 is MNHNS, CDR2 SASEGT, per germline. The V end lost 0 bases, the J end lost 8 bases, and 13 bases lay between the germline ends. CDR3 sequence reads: CASSEARIPRGYTF. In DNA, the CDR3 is TGTGCCAGCAGTGAAGCTCGGATCCCCCGGGGCTACACCTTC.

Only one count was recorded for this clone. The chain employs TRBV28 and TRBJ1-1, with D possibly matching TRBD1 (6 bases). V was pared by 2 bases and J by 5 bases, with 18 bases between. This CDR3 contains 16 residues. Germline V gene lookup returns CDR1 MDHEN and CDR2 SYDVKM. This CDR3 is CASSLPSTGARTEAFF. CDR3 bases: TGTGCCAGCAGTTTACCCTCGACGGGGGCGAGGACTGAAGCTTTCTTT.

CDR3 nucleotides: TGTGCCAGCAGCTCGTCCAGGGTGCGGGATGAAAAACTGTTTTTT. This sequence encodes CASSSSRVRDEKLFF. The chain uses TRBV7-8 and TRBJ1-4; perhaps TRBD1 as D (5 bases). Looked up from germline, CDR1 is SGHVS and CDR2 is FQNEAQ. Trimming removed 4 bases from V and 6 bases from J, with 15 bases in between. The length of the CDR3 is 15 residues.

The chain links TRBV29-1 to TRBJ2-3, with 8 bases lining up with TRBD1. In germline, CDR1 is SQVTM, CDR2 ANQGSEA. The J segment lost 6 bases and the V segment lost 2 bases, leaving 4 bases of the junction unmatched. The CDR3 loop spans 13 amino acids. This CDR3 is CSVESNRGDTQYF. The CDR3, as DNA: TGCAGCGTTGAATCCAACAGGGGGGATACGCAGTATTTT.

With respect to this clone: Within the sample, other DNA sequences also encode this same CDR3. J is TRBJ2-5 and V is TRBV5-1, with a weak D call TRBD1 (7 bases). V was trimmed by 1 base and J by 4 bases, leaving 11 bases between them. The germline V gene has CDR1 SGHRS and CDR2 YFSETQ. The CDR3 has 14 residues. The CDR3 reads CASSLSGGGETQYF. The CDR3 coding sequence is TGCGCCAGCAGCTTGTCAGGGGGAGGAGAGACCCAGTACTTC. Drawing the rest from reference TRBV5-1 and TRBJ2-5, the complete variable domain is KAGVTQTPRYLIKTRGQQVTLSCSPISGHRSVSWYQQTPGQGLQFLFEYFSETQRNKGNFPGRFSGRQFSNSRSEMNVSTLELGDSALYLCASSLSGGGETQYFGPGTRLLVL.

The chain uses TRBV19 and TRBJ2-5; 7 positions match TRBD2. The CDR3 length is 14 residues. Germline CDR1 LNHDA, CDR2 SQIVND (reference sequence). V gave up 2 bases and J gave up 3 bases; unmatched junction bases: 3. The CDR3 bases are TGTGCCAGTAGTATACGCACTAGCGAAGAGACCCAGTACTTC. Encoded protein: CASSIRTSEETQYF. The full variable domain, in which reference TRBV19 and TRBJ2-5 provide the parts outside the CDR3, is DGGITQSPKYLFRKEGQNVTLSCEQNLNHDAMYWYRQDPGQGLRLIYYSQIVNDFQKGDIAEGYSVSREKKESFPLTVTSAQKNPTAFYLCASSIRTSEETQYFGPGTRLLVL.

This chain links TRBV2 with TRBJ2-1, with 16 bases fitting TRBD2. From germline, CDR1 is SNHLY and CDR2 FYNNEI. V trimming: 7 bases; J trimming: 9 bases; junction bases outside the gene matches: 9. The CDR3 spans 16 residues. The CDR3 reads CASTAGTSGRVREQFF. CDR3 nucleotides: TGTGCCAGCACTGCCGGGACTAGCGGGAGGGTACGTGAGCAGTTCTTC.

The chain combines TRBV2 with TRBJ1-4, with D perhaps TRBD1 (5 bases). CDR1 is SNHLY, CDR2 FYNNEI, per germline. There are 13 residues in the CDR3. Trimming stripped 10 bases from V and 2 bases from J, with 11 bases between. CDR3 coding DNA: TGTGCCACCAATTGGGGGACTAATGAAAAACTGTTTTTT. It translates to CATNWGTNEKLFF.

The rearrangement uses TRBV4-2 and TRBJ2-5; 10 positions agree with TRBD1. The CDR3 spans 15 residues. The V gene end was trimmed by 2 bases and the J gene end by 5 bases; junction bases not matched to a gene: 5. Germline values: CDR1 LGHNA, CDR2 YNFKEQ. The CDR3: CASSQLGQGEETQYF. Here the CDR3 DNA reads TGTGCCAGCAGCCAACTTGGACAGGGGGAGGAGACCCAGTACTTC.

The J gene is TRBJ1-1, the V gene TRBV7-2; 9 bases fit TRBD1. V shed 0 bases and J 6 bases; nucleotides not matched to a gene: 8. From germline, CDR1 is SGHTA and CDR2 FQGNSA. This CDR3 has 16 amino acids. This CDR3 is CASSLARTGVGAEAFF. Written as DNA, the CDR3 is TGTGCCAGCAGCTTAGCACGGACAGGGGTGGGCGCTGAAGCTTTCTTT.

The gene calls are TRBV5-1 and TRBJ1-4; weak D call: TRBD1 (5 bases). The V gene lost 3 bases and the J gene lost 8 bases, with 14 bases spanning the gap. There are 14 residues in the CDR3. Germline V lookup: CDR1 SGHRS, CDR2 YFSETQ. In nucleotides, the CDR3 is TGCGCCAGCAGCTCGCAGGGAGAGGGAGAAAAACTGTTTTTT. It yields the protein CASSSQGEGEKLFF.

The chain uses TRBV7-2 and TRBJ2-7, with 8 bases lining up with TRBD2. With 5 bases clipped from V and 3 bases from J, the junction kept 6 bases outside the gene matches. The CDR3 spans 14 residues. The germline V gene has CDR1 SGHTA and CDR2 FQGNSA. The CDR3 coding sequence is TGTGCCAGCAGCCGCGGGAGGACTAACTACGAGCAGTACTTC. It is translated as CASSRGRTNYEQYF.

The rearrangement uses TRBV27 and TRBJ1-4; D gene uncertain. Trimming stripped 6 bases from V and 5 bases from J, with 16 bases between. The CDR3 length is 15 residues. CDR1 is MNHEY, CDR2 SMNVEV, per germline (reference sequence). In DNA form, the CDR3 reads TGTGCCAGCAGCCGTAGACAAGCTCTGAATGAAAAACTGTTTTTT. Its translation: CASSRRQALNEKLFF.

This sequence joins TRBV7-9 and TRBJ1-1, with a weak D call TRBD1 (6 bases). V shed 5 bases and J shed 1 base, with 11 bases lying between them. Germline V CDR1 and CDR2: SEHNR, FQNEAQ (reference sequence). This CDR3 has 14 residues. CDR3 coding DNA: TGTGCCAGCAGCGTGGACAGATGGAACACTGAAGCTTTCTTT. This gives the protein CASSVDRWNTEAFF.